At least ten counts were recorded for the clone carrying this T cell receptor (beta chain). The entry originates in a study of T cells of healthy individuals. TCRdb analysed the 5' RACE reads with MiXCR anew, one entry per CDR3 protein. Of fewer than 75,000 distinct CDR3 sequences listed, about a sixth are singletons. CDR3 length: 13 amino acids. V was shortened by 5 bases and J by 5 bases, with 15 bases between the two germline ends. Looked up from germline, CDR1 is SQVTM and CDR2 is ANQGSEA. This chain uses TRBV29-1 with TRBJ2-5; no clear D gene. The receptor was isolated from a human donor in good health. In DNA form, the CDR3 reads TGCAGCGTTCTGAGGTTTGGCGACGAGACCCAGTACTTC. Residues: CSVLRFGDETQYF. Looking up the rest from reference TRBV29-1 and TRBJ2-5 gives the full variable domain: SAVISQKPSRDICQRGTSLTIQCQVDSQVTMMFWYRQQPGQSLTLIATANQGSEATYESGFVIDKFPISRPNLTFSTLTVSNMSPEDSSIYLCSVLRFGDETQYFGPGTRLLVL.